The T cell receptor (beta chain) described here comes from a study of identical twins. Germline CDR1 reads MGHRA; CDR2 reads YSYEKL. Between the trimmed V and J ends, which lost 1 base and 1 base, there was a span of 16 bases. This CDR3 region has 17 residues. TCRdb itself ran the 5' RACE reads through MiXCR, one entry per CDR3 protein. Altogether fewer than 250,000 distinct CDR3 sequences are present, roughly 7.5% being singletons, with the ten largest covering 1.5% to 2.5%. The sample was also linked to a second study, of yellow fever vaccine responses in identical twins.

Sequenced input: memory (CD45RO+) T cells sorted from blood. The J gene is TRBJ1-1, the V gene TRBV4-1; a weak D match, TRBD1 (6 bases). This receptor was obtained from a woman younger than 35 in good health. CDR3 protein: CASSQVWGGPPNTEAFF. The CDR3 DNA sequence: TGCGCCAGCAGCCAAGTTTGGGGGGGGCCCCCGAACACTGAAGCTTTCTTT.